The T cell receptor (beta chain) described here comes from a study of cytomegalovirus exposure and HLA in healthy donors. This clone was seen ten or more times. The primer mix had 60 Vbeta and 13 Jbeta primers. The table came from immunoSEQ multiplex PCR; TCRdb's copy has only in-frame clones and leaves some out. The table shows 150,000 or so clones, with about 88% occurring only once. The CDR3 runs to 14 residues. In germline, CDR1 is SGHDT, CDR2 YYEEEE. The trim removed 4 bases at V and 2 bases at J, leaving 6 bases unmatched. The sequence was collected from a woman under 30 in good health and CMV-seronegative. The sample consisted of PBMCs. V and J are TRBV5-6 and TRBJ2-7, with 7 positions matching TRBD2. This CDR3 is CASSRTSIPYEQYF. CDR3 coding DNA: TGTGCCAGCAGCCGGACTAGTATCCCCTACGAGCAGTACTTC.